Shown below are 31 T cell receptor beta chains from a single sample sequenced in a study of cytomegalovirus exposure and HLA in healthy donors. Profiling relied on immunoSEQ multiplex PCR, and the TCRdb table lists in-frame clones only, not all of them. The profile covers 150,000 to 160,000 clones, with approximately 86% appearing a single time and around 2.1% taken by the ten largest. The sequenced material came from PBMCs. The receptor source for this set is a human donor in good health.

The count of this clone is one. This sequence joins TRBV18 and TRBJ2-7; D may be TRBD1 (6 bases). The CDR3 consists of 15 residues. Trimming stripped 1 base from V and 4 bases from J, with 14 bases between. Germline CDR1 reads KGHSH; CDR2 reads LQKENI. The CDR3 DNA follows: TGTGCCAGCTCACCACGACAGGACTGGGTTTACGAGCAGTACTTC. Amino acid sequence: CASSPRQDWVYEQYF. The complete variable domain, with remaining parts taken from reference TRBV18 and TRBJ2-7, reads NAGVMQNPRHLVRRRGQEARLRCSPMKGHSHVYWYRQLPEEGLKFMVYLQKENIIDESGMPKERFSAEFPKEGPSILRIQQVVRGDSAAYFCASSPRQDWVYEQYFGPGTRLTVT.

The chain uses TRBV7-9 and TRBJ2-1; 7 nucleotides line up with TRBD2. Germline V CDR1 and CDR2: SEHNR, FQNEAQ (reference sequence). This CDR3 has 13 residues. V shed 0 bases and J 9 bases; nucleotides not matched to a gene: 2. Here the CDR3 reads CASSLAGGGEQFF. The CDR3 DNA follows: TGTGCCAGCAGCTTAGCGGGGGGGGGTGAGCAGTTCTTC.

V usage is TRBV19 and J usage is TRBJ2-1; no firm D call. V was clipped by 6 bases and J by 8 bases, with 17 bases between them. This CDR3 comprises 14 residues. The germline V gene encodes CDR1 LNHDA and CDR2 SQIVND (reference sequence). This chain's CDR3 is CASSSRNTLYEQFF. In DNA form, the CDR3 reads TGTGCCAGTAGCTCCAGAAACACCCTTTATGAGCAGTTCTTC.

V is TRBV5-6 and J is TRBJ2-7; TRBD2 matches at 13 bases. Looked up from germline, CDR1 is SGHDT and CDR2 is YYEEEE. This CDR3 comprises 15 residues. The V segment lost 2 bases and the J segment 3 bases; nucleotides outside the gene matches: 2. The CDR3 nucleotides read TGTGCCAGCAGCTTTGGACTAGCGGGGGACTACGAGCAGTACTTC. Translation: CASSFGLAGDYEQYF.

The chain combines TRBV5-1 with TRBJ2-3; D is undetermined. The V end lost 1 base, the J end lost 6 bases, and 3 bases lay between the germline ends. CDR3 length equals 11 residues. CDR1 SGHRS and CDR2 YFSETQ come from the germline V gene. The CDR3 DNA reads as TGCGCCAGCAGCTTGTCGGATACGCAGTATTTT. It translates to CASSLSDTQYF.

V usage is TRBV7-2 and J usage is TRBJ1-2; the match to TRBD1 covers 7 bases. Looked up from germline, CDR1 is SGHTA and CDR2 is FQGNSA. This CDR3 is 12 amino acids long. The ends lost 5 bases at V and 7 bases at J; junction bases unmatched: 4. This chain's CDR3 is CASSADRFGYTF. The CDR3 DNA reads TGTGCCAGCAGCGCGGACAGGTTTGGCTACACCTTC.

The chain combines TRBV19 with TRBJ1-6; TRBD1 might be the D (5 bases). The germline V gene encodes CDR1 LNHDA and CDR2 SQIVND (reference sequence). The V gene lost 6 bases and the J gene lost 4 bases, with 10 bases spanning the gap. The CDR3 has 14 residues. Here the CDR3 DNA reads TGTGCCAGTAGAAAAACAGGATATAATTCACCCCTCCACTTT. As protein: CASRKTGYNSPLHF.

This clone was counted a single time. The chain couples TRBV7-9 to TRBJ2-7; a weak D match, TRBD1 (6 bases). The CDR3 is made up of 13 amino acids. Deletions cut 4 bases from V and 2 bases from J, with 9 bases between. Per germline, CDR1 SEHNR and CDR2 FQNEAQ (reference sequence). CDR3: CASSSRDTYEQYF. The CDR3 nucleotides are TGTGCCAGCAGCTCTCGGGACACCTACGAGCAGTACTTC.

V gene TRBV5-6 combines with J gene TRBJ2-7; 11 bases agree with TRBD2. CDR1 and CDR2 from the germline V gene are SGHDT and YYEEEE. Trimming cost V 4 bases and J 1 base; bases outside gene matches: 7. This CDR3 has 16 amino acids. For the CDR3, the DNA is TGTGCCAGCAGCCCGGGACTAGCGGCCCCTTCCTACGAGCAGTACTTC. As protein: CASSPGLAAPSYEQYF.

The rearrangement joins TRBV27 to TRBJ1-1; 9 bases align to TRBD1. The J segment lost 7 bases and the V segment lost 6 bases, leaving 9 bases of the junction unmatched. Germline V gene sequence: CDR1 MNHEY, CDR2 SMNVEV (reference sequence). The CDR3 length is 14 residues. CDR3 sequence (DNA): TGTGCCAGCAGACCGGGACAGGGCGCAAGTGAAGCTTTCTTT. Its translation is CASRPGQGASEAFF.

J is TRBJ1-2 and V is TRBV29-1, with D perhaps matching TRBD1 (6 bases). The CDR3 runs to 16 residues. The germline V and J ends were trimmed by 0 bases and 3 bases, with 17 bases remaining between them. CDR1 SQVTM and CDR2 ANQGSEA come from the germline V gene. The CDR3 region has the DNA TGCAGCGTTGAAGATCCGGGACACGTACTACACTATGGCTACACCTTC. Translation: CSVEDPGHVLHYGYTF.

This clone was seen a single time. CDR3 amino acids: CASSPGTGGAEQYF. Here the CDR3 DNA reads TGTGCCAGCAGCCCCGGGACAGGGGGCGCCGAGCAGTACTTC. V and J are TRBV7-3 and TRBJ2-7; 12 bases fit TRBD1. The CDR3 runs 14 residues. The V and J ends lost 5 bases and 6 bases, in that order; junction bases with no gene match: 5. Germline loops: CDR1 SGHTA, CDR2 FQGTGA.

The chain recombines TRBV30 with TRBJ1-4; unclear D gene. Trimming stripped 0 bases from V and 2 bases from J, with 13 bases between. The CDR3 has 16 residues. Per germline, CDR1 GTSNPN and CDR2 SVGIG (reference sequence). The CDR3 DNA sequence: TGTGCCTGGAGTGTAAGGCCCCCGGGGACTAATGAAAAACTGTTTTTT. It is translated as CAWSVRPPGTNEKLFF.

This chain connects TRBV7-2 to TRBJ1-2; D not certain. The CDR3 runs 15 residues. Germline V gene data show CDR1 as SGHTA and CDR2 as FQGNSA. V was pared by 1 base and J by 4 bases, with 13 bases between. The chain's CDR3 is CASSLGSSEFYGYTF. CDR3 bases: TGTGCCAGCAGCTTAGGGTCTTCGGAGTTCTATGGCTACACCTTC.

The chain carries TRBV29-1 and TRBJ2-7; 7 positions agree with TRBD1. The CDR3 runs to 12 residues. Germline CDR1 and CDR2: SQVTM and ANQGSEA. The V segment lost 4 bases and the J segment 3 bases; nucleotides outside the gene matches: 3. The CDR3 region is CSVGQGIYEQYF. Here the CDR3 DNA reads TGCAGCGTTGGACAGGGCATCTACGAGCAGTACTTC.

The V call is TRBV11-2, the J call TRBJ2-7; TRBD2 matches 10 bases. The CDR3 totals 15 residues. Losses at the gene ends were 5 bases for V and 2 bases for J; bases not matched to a gene: 6. In germline, CDR1 is SGHAT, CDR2 FQNNGV. CDR3 loop: CASSRGTSVAYEQYF. For the CDR3, the DNA is TGTGCCAGCAGCCGCGGGACTAGCGTTGCCTACGAGCAGTACTTC.

The table lists this clone with a count of one. This chain connects TRBV4-1 to TRBJ2-4, with D possibly being TRBD1 (6 bases). The CDR3 runs to 14 residues. Germline CDR1 and CDR2: MGHRA and YSYEKL. V was pared by 2 bases and J by 9 bases, with 14 bases between. The CDR3 DNA is TGCGCCAGCAGCCAATATTCGGACAGAAGCATTCAGTACTTC. Translating gives CASSQYSDRSIQYF.

A word on this clone: The same CDR3 arises from other DNA sequences in this sample as well. CDR3 sequence reads: CASSVGQGVYEQYF. The CDR3 DNA is TGTGCCAGCAGCGTAGGACAGGGGGTCTACGAGCAGTACTTC. The chain links TRBV9 to TRBJ2-7; TRBD1 aligns across 9 bases. CDR1 is SGDLS and CDR2 is YYNGEE in the germline V gene. The CDR3 contains 14 residues. V lost 0 bases, J lost 3 bases, and 1 base stayed unmatched.

The rearrangement joins TRBV5-5 to TRBJ1-1; TRBD1 matches 8 bases. CDR3 length equals 16 residues. The V and J ends lost 0 bases and 1 base, in that order; junction bases with no gene match: 5. Germline lookup yields CDR1 SGHKS and CDR2 YYEKEE (reference sequence). The CDR3 DNA follows: TGTGCCAGCAGCTTGGGCGCAGGGGGCGGGAACACTGAAGCTTTCTTT. Translating gives CASSLGAGGGNTEAFF. Together with reference TRBV5-5 and TRBJ1-1, the CDR3 gives the full variable domain: DAGVTQSPTHLIKTRGQQVTLRCSPISGHKSVSWYQQVLGQGPQFIFQYYEKEERGRGNFPDRFSARQFPNYSSELNVNALLLGDSALYLCASSLGAGGGNTEAFFGQGTRLTVV.

The chain has TRBV7-3 and TRBJ1-1, with D maybe TRBD1 (5 bases). Trimming left V 4 bases short and J 5 bases short, with 11 bases between. CDR1 and CDR2 (germline): SGHTA, FQGTGA. The CDR3 has 13 residues. CDR3 sequence (DNA): TGTGCCAGCAGCTCGAACGGGGGGACTGAAGCTTTCTTT. Its translation is CASSSNGGTEAFF.

V gene TRBV7-9 combines with J gene TRBJ2-1; D is perhaps TRBD1 (6 bases). Per the germline V gene, CDR1 is SEHNR and CDR2 is FQNEAQ (reference sequence). V was trimmed by 4 bases and J by 9 bases, leaving 16 bases between them. The CDR3 has 14 amino acids. CDR3 nucleotide sequence: TGTGCCAGCAGCTCCTGGGCCCAGGGGAGTGAGCAGTTCTTC. It encodes CASSSWAQGSEQFF.

This clone was counted between two and nine times. The chain links TRBV10-1 to TRBJ2-7, with TRBD1 matching 8 bases. Losses at the gene ends were 4 bases for V and 0 bases for J; bases not matched to a gene: 2. This CDR3 spans 14 amino acids. Germline CDR1 reads WNHNN; CDR2 reads SYGVQD (reference sequence). CDR3 in amino acids: CASSGQGFSYEQYF. For the CDR3, the DNA is TGCGCCAGCAGTGGACAGGGGTTCTCCTACGAGCAGTACTTC.

The chain carries TRBV6-6 and TRBJ2-7, with a possible D match to TRBD2 (6 bases). The CDR3 totals 12 residues. CDR1 is MNHNY and CDR2 is SVGAGI in the germline V gene (reference sequence). V lost 5 bases and J lost 12, with 17 bases in between. This CDR3 is CASSQPLGLTYF. DNA of the CDR3: TGTGCCAGCAGTCAACCCCTGGGACTGACGTACTTC.

The rearrangement uses TRBV6-5 and TRBJ2-7, with 9 bases matching TRBD2. CDR1 and CDR2 from the germline V gene are MNHEY and SVGAGI. The CDR3 loop spans 14 amino acids. V shed 4 bases, J shed 2 bases, and the junction held 3 bases outside the gene matches. The chain's CDR3 is CASSFLAGPYEQYF. The CDR3 nucleotides read TGTGCCAGCAGTTTCCTAGCGGGGCCCTACGAGCAGTACTTC.

This chain joins TRBV4-3 and TRBJ1-2, with D perhaps matching TRBD1 (6 bases). CDR3 length equals 15 residues. Trimming took 0 bases from V and 2 from J, leaving 10 bases between them. Germline V gene sequence: CDR1 LGHNA, CDR2 YSLEER. In nucleotides, the CDR3 is TGCGCCAGCAGCCAAGATCGGGGGGCGAACTATGGCTACACCTTC. Translating gives CASSQDRGANYGYTF.

This chain links TRBV7-6 with TRBJ2-1; 10 nucleotides align to TRBD2. From germline, CDR1 is SGHVS and CDR2 FNYEAQ. This CDR3 region has 15 residues. V lost 1 base, J lost 8 bases, and 5 bases stayed unmatched. CDR3: CASSLESTSGDEQFF. CDR3 in DNA: TGTGCCAGCAGCTTAGAAAGTACTAGCGGGGATGAGCAGTTCTTC.

The chain employs TRBV27 and TRBJ1-1; D uncertain. CDR3 size: 16 residues. Trimming took 6 bases from V and 0 from J, leaving 17 bases between them. Germline-derived CDR1 and CDR2 are MNHEY and SMNVEV (reference sequence). This CDR3 is CASSPLASGLNTEAFF. The CDR3 region has the DNA TGTGCCAGCAGCCCCCTAGCCTCCGGGTTGAACACTGAAGCTTTCTTT.

This chain joins TRBV28 and TRBJ1-1; D not certain. V was pared by 6 bases and J by 0 bases, with 14 bases between. The CDR3 is 15 residues long. Germline V gives CDR1 MDHEN, CDR2 SYDVKM. The CDR3 spells CASSLPREMNTEAFF. The CDR3 DNA reads as TGTGCCAGCAGCCTACCAAGAGAGATGAACACTGAAGCTTTCTTT.

The rearrangement uses TRBV29-1 and TRBJ1-1; D is possibly TRBD1 (5 bases). Between the trimmed V and J ends, which lost 3 bases and 0 bases, there was a span of 8 bases. Looked up from germline, CDR1 is SQVTM and CDR2 is ANQGSEA. This CDR3 has 13 residues. CDR3 coding DNA: TGCAGCGTTGACCAGGACATGAACACTGAAGCTTTCTTT. Its translation: CSVDQDMNTEAFF.

The rearrangement uses TRBV7-9 and TRBJ1-1; tentatively, D is TRBD1 (6 bases). This CDR3 is 15 amino acids long. The germline V and J ends were trimmed by 7 bases and 3 bases, with 18 bases remaining between them. Per the germline V gene, CDR1 is SEHNR and CDR2 is FQNEAQ (reference sequence). The DNA of the CDR3 is TGTGCCAGCATATCCCCCAGGAAGGGGGACACTGAAGCTTTCTTT. Translated, it gives CASISPRKGDTEAFF.

The table lists this clone with a few counts. The V and J genes are TRBV7-8 and TRBJ2-7, with D tentatively TRBD1 (7 bases). In germline, CDR1 is SGHVS, CDR2 FQNEAQ. The CDR3 spans 13 residues. Trimming stripped 5 bases from V and 3 bases from J, with 11 bases between. CDR3 nucleotides: TGTGCCAGCAGCCCGGGGGACAGCTACGAGCAGTACTTC. Translating gives CASSPGDSYEQYF.